The 9 T cell receptor beta chains below all came from one sample that was sequenced in a study of cytomegalovirus exposure and HLA in healthy donors. Primers included in the PCR were 60 Vbeta and 13 Jbeta primers. The method was immunoSEQ multiplex PCR; TCRdb's version includes in-frame clones alone and lacks a portion of them. The sample gives 110,000 to 150,000 clones, about three quarters of which show up once; about 3.7% is in the top ten. Source material: PBMCs. The source of these receptors is a male donor in good health and CMV-seronegative.

The rearrangement uses TRBV9 and TRBJ2-6, with TRBD2 matching over 13 bases. Germline CDR1 and CDR2: SGDLS and YYNGEE. V was clipped by 4 bases and J by 0 bases; unmatched bases: 13. The CDR3 consists of 21 residues. CDR3 sequence: CASSPTGTSGAKISGANVLTF. The CDR3 DNA sequence: TGTGCCAGCAGCCCAACGGGGACTAGCGGGGCAAAGATCTCTGGGGCCAACGTCCTGACTTTC.

The chain has TRBV19 and TRBJ2-1; maybe TRBD2 (5 bases). Germline CDR1 and CDR2: LNHDA and SQIVND (reference sequence). There are 13 residues in the CDR3. With 4 bases removed from V and 4 bases from J, the gap between germline ends came to 8 bases. Written as DNA, the CDR3 is TGTGCCAGTAGTACCCTAGCATACAATGAGCAGTTCTTC. It codes for CASSTLAYNEQFF.

V is TRBV2 and J is TRBJ2-7; 7 positions match TRBD1. CDR3 length: 13 residues. In germline, CDR1 is SNHLY, CDR2 FYNNEI. The V segment lost 8 bases and the J segment 3 bases; nucleotides outside the gene matches: 7. CDR3 sequence (DNA): TGTGCCAGCGGGGGACAGAGTGACTACGAGCAGTACTTC. This gives the protein CASGGQSDYEQYF.

The V and J genes are TRBV18 and TRBJ1-1; TRBD1 aligns across 9 bases. From germline, CDR1 is KGHSH and CDR2 LQKENI. This CDR3 spans 14 amino acids. Trimming took 4 bases from V and 5 from J; bases not matched to a gene: 5. CDR3 sequence (DNA): TGTGCCAGCTCACAACAGGGGGCCTATACTGAAGCTTTCTTT. It encodes CASSQQGAYTEAFF.

The chain employs TRBV27 and TRBJ1-1; D unclear. Per germline, CDR1 MNHEY and CDR2 SMNVEV (reference sequence). Trimming pared 7 bases from V and 0 bases from J, leaving 18 bases between. The CDR3 length is 16 residues. The CDR3 region is CASTSGSLLMNTEAFF. In nucleotides, the CDR3 is TGTGCCAGCACTTCGGGGTCCCTACTTATGAACACTGAAGCTTTCTTT.

The chain uses TRBV6-1 and TRBJ2-7; TRBD1 might be the D (6 bases). Germline CDR1 is MNHNS and CDR2 is SASEGT. V was trimmed by 7 bases and J by 2 bases, leaving 12 bases between them. The CDR3 sequence is 13 residues long. CDR3 coding DNA: TGTGCCAGCAACCCAGGGGTGGCCTACGAGCAGTACTTC. As protein: CASNPGVAYEQYF.

The rearrangement uses TRBV19 and TRBJ1-5; TRBD1 matches 12 bases. V lost 3 bases and J lost 10; bases outside the gene matches: 4. Germline CDR1 and CDR2: LNHDA and SQIVND (reference sequence). The CDR3 length is 14 residues. CDR3 sequence (DNA): TGTGCCAGTAGTATCGGGACAGGGGGCTATCCCCAGCATTTT. Translated: CASSIGTGGYPQHF. The full variable domain, completed using reference TRBV19 and TRBJ1-5, is DGGITQSPKYLFRKEGQNVTLSCEQNLNHDAMYWYRQDPGQGLRLIYYSQIVNDFQKGDIAEGYSVSREKKESFPLTVTSAQKNPTAFYLCASSIGTGGYPQHFGDGTRLSIL.

V gene TRBV10-3 combines with J gene TRBJ2-2; D possibly corresponds to TRBD1 (6 bases). Deletions cut 4 bases from V and 0 bases from J, with 9 bases between. The CDR3 runs to 15 residues. Germline-derived CDR1 and CDR2 are ENHRY and SYGVKD. The CDR3 sequence is CAISVTGSNTGELFF. In DNA, the CDR3 is TGTGCCATCAGTGTGACAGGCTCGAACACCGGGGAGCTGTTTTTT.

The chain carries TRBV9 and TRBJ1-3; TRBD1 agrees at 10 bases. With 4 bases clipped from V and 4 bases from J, the junction kept 8 bases outside the gene matches. There are 16 residues in the CDR3. CDR1 is SGDLS and CDR2 is YYNGEE in the germline V gene. This CDR3 is CASSQTGTGVGNTIYF. As DNA, the CDR3 is TGTGCCAGCAGCCAAACCGGGACAGGGGTCGGAAACACCATATATTTT.